A single sample is the source of the 27 T cell receptor beta chains below, sequenced in a study of cytomegalovirus exposure and HLA in healthy donors. 13 Jbeta primers and 60 Vbeta primers were used for the PCR. Here immunoSEQ multiplex PCR was the method, and the copy in TCRdb shows in-frame clones only, minus some. The table lists 120,000 or so clones, approximately 67% of them singletons. Input material: PBMCs. The receptors stem from a man younger than 35 in good health and CMV-seronegative.

DNA of the CDR3: TGTGCCAGCAGTTTCACATCTAACTATGGCTACACCTTC. Amino acid sequence: CASSFTSNYGYTF. This chain joins TRBV28 and TRBJ1-2; D is unresolved. Germline CDR1 reads MDHEN; CDR2 reads SYDVKM. This CDR3 is 13 amino acids long. V was cut by 3 bases and J by 0 bases, with 5 bases left in between.

The CDR3 nucleotides are TGTGCCAGCAGCTTCGACAGGGGACGAGGGGAGCAGTACTTC. Protein product: CASSFDRGRGEQYF. V usage is TRBV5-6 and J usage is TRBJ2-7; 8 bases fit TRBD1. The CDR3 contains 14 residues. V trimming: 2 bases; J trimming: 7 bases; junction bases outside the gene matches: 8. Germline-derived CDR1 and CDR2 are SGHDT and YYEEEE.

This clone was seen only a few times. The chain is built from TRBV29-1 and TRBJ1-3; no reliable D call. The ends were cut back, 4 bases at V and 0 bases at J, with 10 bases in the middle. Germline V lookup: CDR1 SQVTM, CDR2 ANQGSEA. This CDR3 is 14 amino acids long. CDR3 sequence: CSVAWRFSGNTIYF. CDR3 nucleotides: TGCAGCGTTGCGTGGCGGTTCTCTGGAAACACCATATATTTT.

The rearrangement links TRBV19 to TRBJ2-5; D may be TRBD1 (5 bases). The CDR3 sequence is 15 residues long. Germline CDR1 LNHDA, CDR2 SQIVND (reference sequence). V lost 6 bases and J lost 5, with 19 bases in between. The CDR3 sequence is CASSHRTFSGETQYF. For the CDR3, the DNA is TGTGCCAGTAGCCACAGGACATTTTCAGGGGAGACCCAGTACTTC.

This chain links TRBV4-3 with TRBJ1-4, with D possibly TRBD1 on 5 matching bases. Trimming shortened V by 3 bases and J by 3 bases, and 17 bases separated the two germline ends. The CDR3 is 17 residues long. Germline CDR1 is LGHNA and CDR2 is YSLEER. In DNA, the CDR3 is TGCGCCAGCAGCCATAGCCCCCCGGGGGGAGCTAATGAAAAACTGTTTTTT. This gives the protein CASSHSPPGGANEKLFF.

V and J are TRBV10-2 and TRBJ2-7, with TRBD2 identical over 14 bases. After removal of 8 bases from V and 4 bases from J, the junction contained 7 bases not matched to a gene. The CDR3 contains 15 residues. The germline V gene has CDR1 WSHSY and CDR2 SAAADI. CDR3 in DNA: TGCGCCAGCTCGGGACTAGCGGGAGTTAGGTACGAGCAGTACTTC. This sequence encodes CASSGLAGVRYEQYF.

The J gene is TRBJ2-1, the V gene TRBV2, with TRBD1 matching 9 bases. This CDR3 region has 17 residues. With 4 bases clipped from V and 5 bases from J, the junction kept 12 bases outside the gene matches. The germline gives CDR1 SNHLY, CDR2 FYNNEI. DNA of the CDR3: TGTGCCAGCAGTGCCCCCACCGGGACAGGGATCCACAATGAGCAGTTCTTC. This gives the protein CASSAPTGTGIHNEQFF.

The chain employs TRBV28 and TRBJ2-7; 7 bases map to TRBD1. Germline values: CDR1 MDHEN, CDR2 SYDVKM. The trim removed 5 bases at V and 1 base at J, leaving 5 bases unmatched. This CDR3 has 14 amino acids. Written as DNA, the CDR3 is TGTGCCAGCAGTCAGACAGGGCGGTCCTACGAGCAGTACTTC. As protein: CASSQTGRSYEQYF.

The chain joins TRBV7-2 to TRBJ1-4; D call uncertain. Trimming removed 2 bases from V and 14 bases from J, with 9 bases in between. Germline V gene sequence: CDR1 SGHTA, CDR2 FQGNSA. The CDR3 has 11 residues. CDR3 protein: CASSLSGRLFF. The CDR3 DNA follows: TGTGCCAGCAGCTTATCCGGGAGGCTGTTTTTT. Variable domain in full (rest from reference TRBV7-2 and TRBJ1-4): GAGVSQSPSNKVTEKGKDVELRCDPISGHTALYWYRQSLGQGLEFLIYFQGNSAPDKSGLPSDRFSAERTGGSVSTLTIQRTQQEDSAVYLCASSLSGRLFFGSGTQLSVL.

This clone has just one count. The chain recombines TRBV30 with TRBJ1-1, with D hard to call. This CDR3 contains 11 residues. Germline assignment: CDR1 GTSNPN and CDR2 SVGIG (reference sequence). Trimming cost V 3 bases and J 7 bases, with 9 bases left between them. CDR3 sequence: CAWSGADEAFF. In DNA, the CDR3 is TGTGCCTGGAGCGGAGCGGATGAAGCTTTCTTT.

The V call is TRBV30, the J call TRBJ2-5; D call uncertain. CDR1 is GTSNPN and CDR2 is SVGIG in the germline V gene (reference sequence). This CDR3 spans 12 amino acids. The V end was cut by 2 bases, the J end by 5 bases, with 9 bases between. In DNA, the CDR3 is TGTGCCTGGAGTTCGGTCGCCGAGACCCAGTACTTC. It translates to CAWSSVAETQYF.

The chain uses TRBV5-1 and TRBJ2-5, with D possibly being TRBD2 (5 bases). Trimming took 1 base from V and 7 from J, leaving 14 bases between them. Germline V gene data show CDR1 as SGHRS and CDR2 as YFSETQ. This CDR3 contains 14 residues. CDR3 in DNA: TGCGCCAGCAGCTTGCAGGTAGCAGAGGGGACCCAGTACTTC. Translating gives CASSLQVAEGTQYF.

This chain links TRBV10-3 with TRBJ1-1; the D gene is possibly TRBD1 (6 bases). The CDR3 totals 14 residues. Germline CDR1 reads ENHRY; CDR2 reads SYGVKD. The V and J ends lost 10 bases and 4 bases respectively, with 19 bases between them. CDR3 residues: CATKVTGQPTEAFF. For the CDR3, the DNA is TGTGCCACCAAAGTAACAGGGCAGCCCACTGAAGCTTTCTTT.

The chain employs TRBV19 and TRBJ1-1, with 9 positions matching TRBD1. This CDR3 is built from 17 residues. V lost 3 bases, J lost 3 bases, and 11 bases stayed unmatched. Per the germline V gene, CDR1 is LNHDA and CDR2 is SQIVND (reference sequence). CDR3 sequence: CASSIPVDRGRHTEAFF. The CDR3 DNA reads TGTGCCAGTAGTATTCCGGTGGACAGGGGAAGGCACACTGAAGCTTTCTTT.

The chain employs TRBV27 and TRBJ2-7; D perhaps matches TRBD1 (6 bases). V was clipped by 5 bases and J by 6 bases, with 14 bases between them. CDR1 and CDR2 from the germline V gene are MNHEY and SMNVEV (reference sequence). The CDR3 is made up of 13 amino acids. CDR3 region: CASSRNRGCEQYF. CDR3 DNA: TGTGCCAGCAGTCGGAATAGGGGGTGCGAGCAGTACTTC.

This chain joins TRBV28 and TRBJ2-7; the match to TRBD2 covers 14 bases. The CDR3 sequence is 15 residues long. CDR1 and CDR2 from the germline V gene are MDHEN and SYDVKM. Trimming took 6 bases from V and 1 from J; bases not matched to a gene: 2. This chain's CDR3 is CASRRTSGRSYEQYF. The CDR3 bases are TGTGCCAGCAGGCGGACTAGCGGGAGGTCCTACGAGCAGTACTTC.

This clone was observed a few times. The V and J genes are TRBV6-4 and TRBJ2-3; 9 nucleotides match TRBD2. The length of the CDR3 is 16 residues. With V trimmed by 2 bases and J by 6 bases, 9 bases remained unmatched. The V gene's germline CDR1 is MRHNA and CDR2 SNTAGT. The CDR3 sequence is CASSDLPGLAWDTQYF. CDR3 bases: TGTGCCAGCAGTGACCTGCCGGGACTAGCATGGGATACGCAGTATTTT.

V gene TRBV18 combines with J gene TRBJ1-1; possible D gene TRBD1, 5 bases. V was cut by 5 bases and J by 1 base, with 11 bases left in between. This CDR3 is 14 amino acids long. The germline V gene has CDR1 KGHSH and CDR2 LQKENI. CDR3 coding DNA: TGTGCCAGCTCAGGGGCGGTAGGGAACACTGAAGCTTTCTTT. Translated, it gives CASSGAVGNTEAFF.

This clone has only a few counts. CDR3 protein: CASSSPLGGGPHEQYF. CDR3 DNA sequence: TGTGCCAGCAGCTCACCTCTAGGGGGAGGGCCCCACGAGCAGTACTTC. V gene TRBV7-2 combines with J gene TRBJ2-7, with D perhaps matching TRBD2 (7 bases). V dropped 4 bases and J dropped 5 bases, with 21 bases sitting between them. This CDR3 comprises 16 residues. Germline CDR1 SGHTA, CDR2 FQGNSA.

The J gene is TRBJ2-3, the V gene TRBV7-9, with D maybe TRBD2 (6 bases). This CDR3 is built from 13 residues. Germline-derived CDR1 and CDR2 are SEHNR and FQNEAQ (reference sequence). Trimming removed 8 bases at V and 3 bases at J, with 12 bases between. The CDR3 spells CASVGSRTDTQYF. CDR3 nucleotides: TGTGCCAGCGTCGGGAGCAGGACAGATACGCAGTATTTT.

This chain connects TRBV6-6 to TRBJ1-5; D is possibly TRBD1 (6 bases). Per germline, CDR1 MNHNY and CDR2 SVGAGI (reference sequence). Trimming stripped 6 bases from V and 5 bases from J, with 8 bases between. This CDR3 contains 12 residues. In nucleotides, the CDR3 is TGTGCCAGCAGCGCAGGGGATCAGCCCCAGCATTTT. Translation: CASSAGDQPQHF.

V is TRBV5-1 and J is TRBJ1-2; possible D gene TRBD1, 5 bases. The CDR3 spans 15 residues. Germline assignment: CDR1 SGHRS and CDR2 YFSETQ. V lost 0 bases, J lost 3 bases, and 12 bases lay in between. The CDR3 nucleotides read TGCGCCAGCAGCTTGGCCGTAGGGGCTTACTATGGCTACACCTTC. Its protein product is CASSLAVGAYYGYTF. Looking up the rest from reference TRBV5-1 and TRBJ1-2 gives the full variable domain: KAGVTQTPRYLIKTRGQQVTLSCSPISGHRSVSWYQQTPGQGLQFLFEYFSETQRNKGNFPGRFSGRQFSNSRSEMNVSTLELGDSALYLCASSLAVGAYYGYTFGSGTRLTVV.

This clone was counted a single time. The V and J genes are TRBV5-4 and TRBJ2-7; 9 nucleotides line up with TRBD1. Per the germline V gene, CDR1 is SGHNT and CDR2 is YYREEE (reference sequence). The CDR3 loop spans 12 amino acids. The V segment lost 6 bases and the J segment 6 bases; nucleotides outside the gene matches: 4. CDR3 protein: CASTDRGSEQYF. DNA for the CDR3: TGTGCCAGCACGGACAGGGGAAGCGAGCAGTACTTC.

This clone has just a few counts. This chain joins TRBV28 and TRBJ1-1; the D is unclear. The CDR3 totals 13 residues. V was trimmed by 1 base and J by 1 base, leaving 4 bases between them. Germline lookup yields CDR1 MDHEN and CDR2 SYDVKM. The CDR3 DNA sequence: TGTGCCAGCAGTTTATACAGGAACACTGAAGCTTTCTTT. Protein product: CASSLYRNTEAFF.

The chain has TRBV9 and TRBJ2-2; 9 bases line up with TRBD1. V was clipped by 4 bases and J by 6 bases; unmatched bases: 10. The CDR3 has 16 amino acids. Germline CDR1 and CDR2: SGDLS and YYNGEE. The CDR3 here is CASSINPGQGSGELFF. In DNA form, the CDR3 reads TGTGCCAGCAGCATAAACCCAGGACAGGGGTCCGGGGAGCTGTTTTTT.

The rearrangement links TRBV10-1 to TRBJ2-7; D gene ambiguous. Trimming stripped 8 bases from V and 7 bases from J, with 15 bases between. The CDR3 extends over 12 amino acids. Germline values: CDR1 WNHNN, CDR2 SYGVQD (reference sequence). In nucleotides, the CDR3 is TGCGCCAGCGGTATATCCAAGCGAGAGCAGTACTTC. Translating it yields CASGISKREQYF.

This clone was seen a handful of times. This sequence joins TRBV28 and TRBJ1-1; TRBD1 agrees at 8 bases. Looked up from germline, CDR1 is MDHEN and CDR2 is SYDVKM. The trim removed 4 bases at V and 4 bases at J, leaving 11 bases unmatched. The CDR3 has 16 residues. The CDR3 DNA reads as TGTGCCAGCAGTTCAGGACAGGGCTTAGGGAGCACTGAAGCTTTCTTT. It encodes CASSSGQGLGSTEAFF.